Following are 11 T cell receptor beta chains from one sample sequenced in a study of glioma-infiltrating T cells. Amplification of TCR alpha and beta CDR3 regions from RNA used iRepertoire nested multiplex PCR. TCRdb recomputed calls from the multiplex PCR reads with MiXCR, one row per CDR3 protein. The sample yields roughly 120,000 distinct CDR3 sequences, roughly 24% seen once. Sequences were obtained from glioma tissue, nonneoplastic brain tissue, or PBMCs (not recorded which). Receptor source: a human donor with low-grade glioma or glioblastoma, undergoing nonglioma brain surgery, or in good health (not recorded which).

The rearrangement uses TRBV28 and TRBJ2-7; 7 bases map to TRBD2. In germline, CDR1 is MDHEN, CDR2 SYDVKM. This CDR3 has 14 residues. V was clipped by 4 bases and J by 10 bases; unmatched bases: 13. CDR3 nucleotides: TGTGCCAGCAGTTCCCCCCTACGGGCGGGAGCCCAGTACTTC. Its protein is CASSSPLRAGAQYF. Using reference TRBV28 and TRBJ2-7 for the parts outside the CDR3, the full variable domain is DVKVTQSSRYLVKRTGEKVFLECVQDMDHENMFWYRQDPGLGLRLIYFSYDVKMKEKGDIPEGYSVSREKKERFSLILESASTNQTSMYLCASSSPLRAGAQYFGPGTRLTVT.

This clonotype has ten or more counts. The rearrangement uses TRBV11-1 and TRBJ1-2; tentative D call: TRBD1 (5 bases). Germline values: CDR1 SGHAT, CDR2 FQDESV (reference sequence). This CDR3 region has 14 residues. V lost 4 bases and J 3 bases, leaving 12 bases between the germline ends. The CDR3 sequence is CASSSSGPHYGYTF. The CDR3 bases are TGTGCCAGCAGCTCATCGGGACCTCACTATGGCTACACCTTC.

As concerns this clonotype: This may come from a read error, since a much larger clone is one base off. This CDR3 is missing its conserved last phenylalanine or tryptophan, likely due to a read error. The chain uses TRBV4-1 and TRBJ2-7; perhaps TRBD1 as D (5 bases). V lost 1 base and J 5 bases, leaving 9 bases between the germline ends. There are 13 residues in the CDR3. In germline, CDR1 is MGHRA, CDR2 YSYEKL. The CDR3 nucleotides are TGCGCCAGCAGCCAAGCGATACAGGACGAGCAGTACCTC. It is translated as CASSQAIQDEQYL.

The sample holds many counts of this clonotype. This rearrangement joins TRBV20-1 to TRBJ2-5; 7 nucleotides align to TRBD1. The CDR3 runs to 14 residues. Trimming removed 6 bases from V and 6 bases from J; junction bases left unmatched: 13. CDR1 and CDR2 (germline): DFQATT, SNEGSKA (reference sequence). As DNA, the CDR3 is TGCAGTGCGCAATGGGACAGAACATTGAAGACCCAGTACTTC. Its protein is CSAQWDRTLKTQYF.

This clonotype was seen repeatedly, ten times or more. The V gene is TRBV6-1, the J gene TRBJ1-2; D is unclear. The germline V gene has CDR1 MNHNS and CDR2 SASEGT. V was trimmed by 5 bases and J by 2 bases, leaving 6 bases between them. CDR3 length: 12 residues. The CDR3 sequence is CASSSMNYGYTF. CDR3 DNA sequence: TGTGCCAGCAGTTCGATGAACTATGGCTACACCTTC.

This clonotype showed up many times. This chain links TRBV27 with TRBJ2-7; D is possibly TRBD1 (6 bases). The V end lost 7 bases, the J end lost 3 bases, and 16 bases lay between the germline ends. The CDR3 sequence is 14 residues long. Germline V gives CDR1 MNHEY, CDR2 SMNVEV (reference sequence). This CDR3 is CASTSQGIGYEQYF. The CDR3 DNA reads TGTGCCAGCACCTCACAGGGAATTGGCTACGAGCAGTACTTC.

This clonotype was seen ten or more times. This chain links TRBV4-1 with TRBJ2-3; 8 nucleotides agree with TRBD1. J lost 6 bases, V lost 2 bases, and 10 bases had no gene match. The CDR3 is 16 residues long. From germline, CDR1 is MGHRA and CDR2 YSYEKL. CDR3: CASSQTGQVSRDTQYF. CDR3 bases: TGCGCCAGCAGCCAAACGGGACAGGTCAGCAGGGATACGCAGTATTTT.

Ten or more counts support this clonotype. V gene TRBV18 combines with J gene TRBJ2-1; 14 bases map to TRBD2. V lost 5 bases and J lost 15; bases outside the gene matches: 9. Germline V lookup: CDR1 KGHSH, CDR2 LQKENI. This CDR3 has 14 amino acids. CDR3 region: CASSTGTSGSIVFF. The CDR3 DNA reads TGTGCCAGCTCAACCGGGACTAGCGGGAGTATTGTGTTCTTC.

Only one count was recorded for this clonotype. The CDR3 loop reads CASSSGLAGRTGERVYNEQFF. The CDR3 DNA is TGTGCCAGCAGTTCAGGACTAGCGGGAAGGACCGGGGAGCGGGTTTACAATGAGCAGTTCTTC. The V gene is TRBV28, the J gene TRBJ2-1; 12 positions agree with TRBD2. With 4 bases clipped from V and 4 bases from J, the junction kept 20 bases outside the gene matches. The germline V gene has CDR1 MDHEN and CDR2 SYDVKM. The CDR3 loop spans 21 amino acids.

Worth noting for this clonotype: A much larger clone lies one base from this, so it may be a read error. The rearrangement uses TRBV2 and TRBJ2-1; a weak D match, TRBD2 (6 bases). With 5 bases removed from V and 6 bases from J, the gap between germline ends came to 17 bases. There are 15 residues in the CDR3. CDR1 and CDR2 from the germline V gene are SNHLY and FYNNEI. CDR3 amino acids: CASSYQGLPSNEQFF. As DNA, the CDR3 is TGTGCCAGCAGTTATCAGGGACTGCCGTCCAATGAGCAGTTCTTC.

The gene calls are TRBV18 and TRBJ2-3; 8 nucleotides match TRBD2. Germline values: CDR1 KGHSH, CDR2 LQKENI. After removal of 7 bases from V and 2 bases from J, the junction contained 14 bases not matched to a gene. This CDR3 comprises 17 residues. CDR3 bases: TGTGCCAGCTACCCCAACGCGGGGGGCACACACACAGATACGCAGTATTTT. It specifies CASYPNAGGTHTDTQYF. Filled out from reference TRBV18 and TRBJ2-3, the complete variable domain reads NAGVMQNPRHLVRRRGQEARLRCSPMKGHSHVYWYRQLPEEGLKFMVYLQKENIIDESGMPKERFSAEFPKEGPSILRIQQVVRGDSAAYFCASYPNAGGTHTDTQYFGPGTRLTVL.